This TCR beta chain emerged from a study of early T cells in non-severe SARS-CoV-2 infection. TCRdb called the 5' RACE reads again in MiXCR, with one record for every CDR3 protein. Found here are 46,000 or so distinct CDR3 sequences, about 13% of them singletons; the top ten hold roughly 10%. There are 16 residues in the CDR3. The germline V gene encodes CDR1 LNHNV and CDR2 YYDKDF (reference sequence). Trimming took 0 bases from V and 4 from J, leaving 13 bases between them. Material: whole blood. J is TRBJ1-5 and V is TRBV15, with D uncertain. This receptor was taken from an adult who was a healthcare worker with PCR-confirmed SARS-CoV-2 infection or an uninfected control (not recorded which). This chain's CDR3 is CATSRDPRAANQPQHF. The CDR3 region has the DNA TGTGCCACCAGCAGAGATCCTAGGGCAGCGAATCAGCCCCAGCATTTT.